Sequencing of this T cell receptor (beta chain) was carried out in a study of blood T cell repertoires in COVID-19. In the study overall: Donors in the United States, Italy and Spain gave samples during acute or convalescent COVID-19. Sources were T cells, B-cell-depleted T cells, or PBMCs; the material itself was cDNA or gDNA.

The CDR3 length is 17 residues. The junction had 4 bases not matched to a gene; V was cut back by 1 base and J by 1 base. Looked up from germline, CDR1 is MGHRA and CDR2 is YSYEKL. The authors' processing: Quantification of nucleated cells was approximated via reference gene primer amplification. TCRdb's copy holds only in-frame clones and misses some; the assay was immunoSEQ multiplex PCR. V, J and clone size were drawn from that table, and D and trimming were deduced from the DNA. The table has 160,000 or so clones, 80% to 90% seen once. Source material: peripheral blood. The origin of this receptor is a woman aged 55-69 years who had recovered from COVID-19. The J gene is TRBJ1-1, the V gene TRBV4-1; 12 bases line up with TRBD1. The CDR3 sequence: CASSQGDRGQGNTEAFF. Written as DNA, the CDR3 is TGCGCCAGCAGCCAAGGGGACAGGGGGCAAGGGAACACTGAAGCTTTCTTT.